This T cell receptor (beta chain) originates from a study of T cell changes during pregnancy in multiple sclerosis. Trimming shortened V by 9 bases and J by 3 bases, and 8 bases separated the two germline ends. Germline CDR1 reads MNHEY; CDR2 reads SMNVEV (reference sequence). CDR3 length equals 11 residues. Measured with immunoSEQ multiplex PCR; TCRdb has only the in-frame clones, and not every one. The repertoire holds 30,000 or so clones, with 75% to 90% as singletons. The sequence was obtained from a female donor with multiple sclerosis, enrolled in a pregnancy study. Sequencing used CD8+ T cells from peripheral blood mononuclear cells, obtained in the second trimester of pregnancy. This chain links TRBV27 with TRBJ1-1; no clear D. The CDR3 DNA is TGTGCCAGTTCGAGGGACACTGAAGCTTTCTTT. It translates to CASSRDTEAFF.